The rows below give T cell receptor beta chains drawn from one sample of a study of T cells after yellow fever vaccination. TCRdb passed the 5' RACE reads through MiXCR, listing each CDR3 protein once. The sample has about 63,000 distinct CDR3 sequences, 7.4% seen once. Sequenced here: CD8+ T cells sorted from PBMCs, sampled 15 days after the yellow fever booster vaccination. The receptor set was obtained from a young man who received the YFV17D yellow fever vaccine. CDR3s include the opening cysteine and the closing phenylalanine or tryptophan. A D gene is named only where the DNA matches it firmly. Size tells how often a clone was seen, or its class if it is expanded.

j_gene | abundance | d_gene | v_gene | CDR3aa | CDR3nt
TRBJ2-5 | many | . | TRBV27 | CASSLSGETQYF | TGTGCCAGCAGTTTATCAGGAGAGACCCAGTACTTC
TRBJ2-3 | many | TRBD2 | TRBV7-9 | CASSSGLVGSDTQYF | TGTGCCAGCAGCTCGGGACTAGTCGGGTCAGATACGCAGTATTTT
TRBJ1-1 | many | . | TRBV12-3/TRBV12-4 | CASSLDRGSTEAFF | TGTGCCAGCAGTTTAGATCGGGGTTCGACTGAAGCTTTCTTT
TRBJ2-7 | medium-sized | . | TRBV2 | CASRSREPGAYEQYF | TGTGCCAGCAGATCCCGGGAGCCAGGGGCCTACGAGCAGTACTTC
TRBJ2-3 | many | TRBD1 | TRBV7-9 | CASSLGRQGDTDTQYF | TGTGCCAGCAGCTTAGGGCGACAGGGCGACACAGATACGCAGTATTTT
TRBJ1-1 | many | . | TRBV19 | CASRENTEAFF | TGTGCCAGTCGCGAGAACACTGAAGCTTTCTTT
TRBJ2-1 | many | . | TRBV5-1 | CASSQRAGRNNEQFF | TGCGCCAGCAGCCAGAGGGCCGGAAGGAACAATGAGCAGTTCTTC
TRBJ2-3 | few | . | TRBV7-2 | CASSSRGPGQITDTQYF | TGTGCCAGCAGCTCCCGAGGACCGGGACAAATTACAGATACGCAGTATTTT
TRBJ2-1 | many | . | TRBV6-5 | CASSYGQGTYNEQFF | TGTGCCAGCAGTTACGGGCAGGGGACCTACAATGAGCAGTTCTTC
TRBJ2-7 | many | . | TRBV5-5 | CASSLPPAPSYEQYF | TGTGCCAGCAGCTTGCCTCCGGCCCCCTCCTACGAGCAGTACTTC
TRBJ2-1 | many | TRBD2 | TRBV6-5 | CASSYDSGRAYEQFF | TGTGCCAGCAGTTACGATAGCGGGAGGGCCTATGAGCAGTTCTTC
TRBJ1-1 | many | . | TRBV27 | CASSLDVGGNTEAFF | TGTGCCAGCAGTTTAGATGTCGGGGGGAACACTGAAGCTTTCTTT
TRBJ2-7 | many | TRBD1 | TRBV6-2/TRBV6-3 | CASSRQGSEQYF | TGTGCCAGCAGCAGACAGGGAAGCGAGCAGTACTTC
TRBJ2-5 | many | TRBD2 | TRBV7-2 | CASSLGLAGAQETQYF | TGTGCCAGCAGCTTAGGGCTAGCGGGAGCCCAAGAGACCCAGTACTTC
TRBJ2-3 | many | TRBD2 | TRBV5-6 | CASSLVIGLAEITDTQYF | TGTGCCAGCAGCTTGGTCATCGGTCTAGCGGAGATCACAGATACGCAGTATTTT
TRBJ2-1 | many | . | TRBV27 | CASRDYNEQFF | TGTGCCAGCAGGGACTACAATGAGCAGTTCTTC
TRBJ2-4 | many | TRBD2 | TRBV28 | CASIPKRTSGNVAEKNIQYF | TGTGCCAGCATCCCCAAACGAACTAGCGGAAACGTTGCCGAAAAAAACATTCAGTACTTC
TRBJ2-1 | many | . | TRBV2 | CAILNSIGSSGVNEQFF | TGTGCCATCCTCAACTCTATCGGCAGCTCTGGGGTCAATGAGCAGTTCTTC